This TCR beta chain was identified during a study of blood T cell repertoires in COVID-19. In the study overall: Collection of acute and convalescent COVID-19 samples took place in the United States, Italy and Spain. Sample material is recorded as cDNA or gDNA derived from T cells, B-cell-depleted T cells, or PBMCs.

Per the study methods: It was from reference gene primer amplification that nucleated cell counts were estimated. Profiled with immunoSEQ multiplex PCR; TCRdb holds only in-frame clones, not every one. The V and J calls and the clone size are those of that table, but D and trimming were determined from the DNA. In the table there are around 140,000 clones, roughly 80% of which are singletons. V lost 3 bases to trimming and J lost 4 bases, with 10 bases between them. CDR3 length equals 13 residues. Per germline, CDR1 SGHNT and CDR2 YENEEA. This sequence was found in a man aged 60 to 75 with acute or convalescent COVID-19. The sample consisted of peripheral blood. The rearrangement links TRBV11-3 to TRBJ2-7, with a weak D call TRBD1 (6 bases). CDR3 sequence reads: CASSFKQGYEQYF. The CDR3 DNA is TGTGCCAGCAGCTTTAAACAGGGTTACGAGCAGTACTTC.